The next 13 T cell receptor beta chains were all read from a single sample in a study of T-cell memory formation after mild COVID-19 listed by TCRdb under 2021. Library construction relied on 5' RACE. Sequencing used an Illumina NovaSeq 6000. Using fastp trimming at Q25 and MiXCR clonotype assembly, TCRdb reanalyzed the public sequencing data and kept in-frame beta chains. Rows with a matching CDR3 protein are joined into one entry that keeps the most common DNA and genes. Within this sample are 250,000 or so distinct CDR3 sequences, with around a tenth of them counted one time only. Of the sample, around a fifth is held by the ten largest clones. The sequenced material came from PBMCs or a T cell subset sorted from them (not recorded which). The receptors derive from a man younger than 30 who had mild COVID-19 (a few samples of this study predate the infection). The sample titles of this study are shuffled in the database, so cell type and time point are left out; the donor was told from shared clones.

V usage is TRBV5-4 and J usage is TRBJ1-2; 11 positions match TRBD1. Germline-derived CDR1 and CDR2 are SGHNT and YYREEE (reference sequence). V trimming: 4 bases; J trimming: 7 bases; junction bases outside the gene matches: 9. The CDR3 is 15 residues long. CDR3 residues: CASSLDGQGARGYTF. CDR3 sequence (DNA): TGTGCCAGCAGCCTGGACGGACAGGGGGCGCGTGGCTACACCTTC.

The table lists this clonotype with many counts. The genes are TRBV28 and TRBJ2-1; D is unresolved. The CDR3 totals 13 residues. The germline CDR1 and CDR2 sequences are MDHEN and SYDVKM. V dropped 3 bases and J dropped 5 bases, with 8 bases sitting between them. Written as DNA, the CDR3 is TGTGCCAGCAGTTTCCTGGCTAACAATGAGCAGTTCTTC. As protein: CASSFLANNEQFF. The variable domain in full, completed from reference TRBV28 and TRBJ2-1, reads DVKVTQSSRYLVKRTGEKVFLECVQDMDHENMFWYRQDPGLGLRLIYFSYDVKMKEKGDIPEGYSVSREKKERFSLILESASTNQTSMYLCASSFLANNEQFFGPGTRLTVL.

J is TRBJ1-5 and V is TRBV9; D might be TRBD1 (5 bases). V was pared by 10 bases and J by 0 bases, with 26 bases between. The CDR3 consists of 18 residues. Germline V CDR1 and CDR2: SGDLS, YYNGEE. The CDR3 is CAASGAPYRPYSNQPQHF. The CDR3 region has the DNA TGTGCCGCCAGCGGGGCCCCCTATCGGCCCTATAGCAATCAGCCCCAGCATTTT.

This rearrangement joins TRBV9 to TRBJ1-1; 7 nucleotides align to TRBD1. The CDR3 consists of 13 residues. The V gene end was trimmed by 3 bases and the J gene end by 5 bases; junction bases not matched to a gene: 4. Per the germline V gene, CDR1 is SGDLS and CDR2 is YYNGEE. The CDR3: CASSAGTVTEAFF. DNA of the CDR3: TGTGCCAGCAGCGCAGGGACAGTAACTGAAGCTTTCTTT.

The CDR3 sequence is CASSNRQGRSPLHF. Written as DNA, the CDR3 is TGTGCCAGCAGTAACCGACAGGGGCGATCACCCCTCCACTTT. V is TRBV12-3 or TRBV12-4 and J is TRBJ1-6; TRBD1 agrees at 8 bases. This CDR3 has 14 residues. V shed 5 bases, J shed 10 bases, and the junction held 7 bases outside the gene matches.

This clonotype occurred a few times. The J gene is TRBJ2-7, the V gene TRBV27, with D perhaps TRBD1 (5 bases). CDR1 MNHEY and CDR2 SMNVEV come from the germline V gene (reference sequence). CDR3 length: 12 amino acids. V was shortened by 2 bases and J by 12 bases, with 14 bases between the two germline ends. CDR3 bases: TGTGCCAGCAGTTTAGGGCAGGGAAGTCTGTACTTC. Translated, it gives CASSLGQGSLYF.

The chain is built from TRBV28 and TRBJ1-6; D might be TRBD1 (6 bases). Between the trimmed V and J ends, which lost 6 bases and 5 bases, there was a span of 11 bases. Germline V gene data show CDR1 as MDHEN and CDR2 as SYDVKM. The CDR3 covers 14 residues. The CDR3 is CASRGAVDNSPLHF. The CDR3 DNA reads as TGTGCCAGCAGGGGGGCGGTGGATAATTCACCCCTCCACTTT.

Points on this clonotype: Here the CDR3 omits its conserved ending phenylalanine or tryptophan, so a read error is the likely source. The limits of the CDR3 on the DNA are not certain, so only TCRdb's listed CDR3 is given. The rearrangement joins TRBV21-1 to TRBJ1-3; TRBD1, as called in the table, went unchecked against the DNA. TRBV21-1 is a recognized pseudogene. The CDR3 sequence runs 11 residues, both termini included. CDR3 loop: CASSKAPGQGI.

This clonotype was seen only a few times. The rearrangement joins TRBV10-3 to TRBJ2-7; TRBD2 matches at 8 bases. Germline V lookup: CDR1 ENHRY, CDR2 SYGVKD. V dropped 5 bases and J dropped 5; count of bases not matched to a gene: 5. The CDR3 consists of 13 residues. CDR3 residues: CAISRGLGDEQYV. The CDR3 DNA sequence: TGTGCCATCAGTCGGGGACTAGGCGACGAGCAGTACGTC.

This clonotype has just a few counts. This rearrangement joins TRBV4-2 to TRBJ2-1, with no clear D. Germline CDR1 is LGHNA and CDR2 is YNFKEQ. V lost 4 bases and J lost 5, with 6 bases in between. The length of the CDR3 is 12 residues. The DNA of the CDR3 is TGTGCCAGCAGCCTAAATAACAATGAGCAGTTCTTC. This translates into CASSLNNNEQFF.

In this sample, this clonotype turned up many times. This sequence joins TRBV5-1 and TRBJ1-3, with 7 bases aligning to TRBD1. The CDR3 loop spans 16 amino acids. Unmatched junction bases numbered 12, after V lost 4 bases and J lost 5 bases. From germline, CDR1 is SGHRS and CDR2 YFSETQ. The CDR3 nucleotides read TGCGCCAGCAGCCGGGGTCCAGGGGACAGCCGAAACACCATATATTTT. Translating it yields CASSRGPGDSRNTIYF.

V usage is TRBV15 and J usage is TRBJ1-2; TRBD1 might be the D (5 bases). The V gene's germline CDR1 is LNHNV and CDR2 YYDKDF (reference sequence). This CDR3 spans 13 amino acids. The ends were cut back, 1 base at V and 4 bases at J, with 7 bases in the middle. CDR3 loop: CATSRGGFYGYTF. CDR3 nucleotide sequence: TGTGCCACCAGCAGAGGGGGGTTCTATGGCTACACCTTC.

This clonotype was seen a few times. V usage is TRBV27 and J usage is TRBJ2-1, with D unclear. Between the trimmed V and J ends, which lost 5 bases and 6 bases, there was a span of 8 bases. Germline CDR1 MNHEY, CDR2 SMNVEV (reference sequence). The CDR3 is 12 residues long. CDR3 DNA sequence: TGTGCCAGCAGTGCCCACAGCAATGAGCAGTTCTTC. Translation gives CASSAHSNEQFF.